This T cell receptor (beta chain) was observed in a study of shared clonotypes between healthy human individuals. The germline V gene has CDR1 SGHAT and CDR2 FQDESV (reference sequence). The CDR3 totals 16 residues. The V gene end was trimmed by 3 bases and the J gene end by 1 base; junction bases not matched to a gene: 5. Only in-frame clones appear in the TCRdb table, and some are missing; sequencing was by immunoSEQ multiplex PCR. The table lists roughly 2.4 million clones, 95% of them singletons, with roughly 0.13% in the top ten. The source of this sequence is a man aged 18 to 29 in good health. The J gene is TRBJ2-5, the V gene TRBV11-1; TRBD2 matches 10 bases. Sequenced input: naive CD4+ T cells sorted from blood. Subset meaning: CD45RA+ positively selected. CDR3 bases: TGTGCCAGCAGCTTGGGCCTAGCGGGGGCCCAAGAGACCCAGTACTTC. It yields the protein CASSLGLAGAQETQYF.